The 29 T cell receptor beta chains listed next were all sequenced from one sample in a study of T cells in Graves' hyperthyroidism and ophthalmopathy (dated by TCRdb to between 2019 and 2020). Libraries came from multiplex PCR. The sequencer listed for this sample is Illumina HiSeq 2000. TCR beta CDR3 regions were amplified from RNA transcripts. A first-round RT-PCR of the TCR CDR3 used the HTBI primer set with the Qiagen OneStep RT-PCR kit. TCRdb ran its own pipeline on the public reads, namely fastp trimming at Q25 and MiXCR clone calling, and kept in-frame beta chains. Rows with a matching CDR3 protein are joined into one entry that keeps the most common DNA and genes. Within this sample are approximately 400,000 distinct CDR3 sequences, with roughly 14% of them counted one time only. The ten most abundant clones make up less than 20% of the sample. The sequenced sample consisted of blood. The receptors were sampled from a woman younger than 45 with Graves' ophthalmopathy.

This clonotype came up many times. The CDR3: CASSSTRTGTYNEQFF. CDR3 in DNA: TGTGCCAGCAGTTCCACCCGGACGGGAACCTACAATGAGCAGTTCTTC. V gene TRBV6-2 or TRBV6-3 combines with J gene TRBJ2-1, with D possibly TRBD2 on 5 matching bases. CDR3 length equals 16 residues. V lost 4 bases to trimming and J lost 2 bases, with 15 bases between them. The germline gives CDR1 MNHEY, CDR2 SVGEGT.

V is TRBV13 and J is TRBJ2-3, with a weak D call TRBD1 (6 bases). V gave up 3 bases and J gave up 0 bases, with 22 bases separating them. Germline V gene sequence: CDR1 PRHDT, CDR2 FYEKMQ (reference sequence). The CDR3 extends over 19 amino acids. CDR3 in amino acids: CASSFYPGHIQSSTDTQYF. For the CDR3, the DNA is TGTGCCAGCAGCTTCTATCCGGGACATATTCAATCTAGCACAGATACGCAGTATTTT.

The chain employs TRBV15 and TRBJ2-5, with a weak D call TRBD2 (5 bases). V was pared by 8 bases and J by 4 bases, with 8 bases between. Germline V gene sequence: CDR1 LNHNV, CDR2 YYDKDF (reference sequence). This CDR3 region has 11 residues. CDR3 in amino acids: CATRGAETQYF. DNA of the CDR3: TGTGCCACCCGGGGAGCAGAGACCCAGTACTTC.

In nucleotides, the CDR3 is TGTGCCAGCAGCCCAGGAGGGGGTGGAGGCTACACCTTC. This codes for CASSPGGGGGYTF. This rearrangement joins TRBV11-3 to TRBJ1-2; D perhaps matches TRBD1 (6 bases). This CDR3 has 13 amino acids. The germline gives CDR1 SGHNT, CDR2 YENEEA. Trimming shortened V by 5 bases and J by 8 bases, and 15 bases separated the two germline ends.

The table lists this clonotype with many counts. The chain combines TRBV20-1 with TRBJ2-1; the D is unclear. The CDR3 consists of 18 residues. Germline CDR1 DFQATT, CDR2 SNEGSKA (reference sequence). The V end was cut by 1 base, the J end by 0 bases, with 19 bases between. CDR3 DNA: TGCAGTGCTAGAGGGTTCGGAAACTCAAGAAGCTCCTACAATGAGCAGTTCTTC. Its protein product is CSARGFGNSRSSYNEQFF.

This clonotype was found many times. V usage is TRBV30 and J usage is TRBJ2-7, with D possibly being TRBD1 (6 bases). The CDR3 runs 15 residues. The germline V gene encodes CDR1 GTSNPN and CDR2 SVGIG (reference sequence). V was cut by 4 bases and J by 2 bases, with 18 bases left in between. The CDR3 coding sequence is TGTGCCTGGAAGGATCAGGGGTATACCGCCTACGAGCAGTACTTC. As protein: CAWKDQGYTAYEQYF.

This clonotype appeared many times. The chain uses TRBV30 and TRBJ1-1; no reliable D call. Trimming took 5 bases from V and 6 from J, leaving 13 bases between them. The germline CDR1 and CDR2 sequences are GTSNPN and SVGIG (reference sequence). The CDR3 runs to 12 residues. Here the CDR3 reads CAWGRLNPEAFF. The DNA for the CDR3 is TGTGCCTGGGGGCGGCTAAACCCTGAAGCTTTCTTT. Full variable domain (missing parts from reference TRBV30 and TRBJ1-1): SQTIHQWPATLVQPVGSPLSLECTVEGTSNPNLYWYRQAAGRGLQLLFYSVGIGQISSEVPQNLSASRPQDRQFILSSKKLLLSDSGFYLCAWGRLNPEAFFGQGTRLTVV.

This clonotype was found a few times. The chain employs TRBV9 and TRBJ2-3; D is uncertain. Deletions cut 3 bases from V and 0 bases from J, with 14 bases between. The CDR3 extends over 16 amino acids. The germline V gene has CDR1 SGDLS and CDR2 YYNGEE. Here the CDR3 reads CASSDSQRTSTDTQYF. CDR3 bases: TGTGCCAGCAGCGACTCGCAGCGTACTAGCACAGATACGCAGTATTTT.

A remark on this clonotype: One junction end does not reproduce the germline sequence, and a read error may be involved. The CDR3 region is CSARDGREANTGELSF. The DNA for the CDR3 is TGCAGTGCTAGAGATGGGAGGGAGGCGAACACCGGGGAGCTGTCTTTT. This chain connects TRBV20-1 to TRBJ2-2, with 7 bases matching TRBD2. In germline, CDR1 is DFQATT, CDR2 SNEGSKA (reference sequence). This CDR3 comprises 16 residues.

This clonotype was recorded at least ten times. The chain joins TRBV12-3 or TRBV12-4 to TRBJ1-1; D gene uncertain. Between the trimmed V and J ends, which lost 0 bases and 8 bases, there was a span of 16 bases. CDR3 length: 15 amino acids. The CDR3 sequence is CASSLAFDIRQEAFF. Written as DNA, the CDR3 is TGTGCCAGCAGTTTAGCGTTTGACATACGACAAGAAGCTTTCTTT.

This clonotype was seen at least ten times. The chain joins TRBV20-1 to TRBJ2-2, with D perhaps matching TRBD1 (5 bases). The germline V gene has CDR1 DFQATT and CDR2 SNEGSKA (reference sequence). V was shortened by 6 bases and J by 2 bases, with 16 bases between the two germline ends. The CDR3 length is 15 residues. CDR3 sequence reads: CSAPDRQTNTGELFF. CDR3 DNA: TGCAGTGCCCCTGACCGACAGACAAACACCGGGGAGCTGTTTTTT.

This clonotype was seen at least ten times. The chain couples TRBV6-1 to TRBJ1-6; no clear D. V lost 7 bases, J lost 8 bases, and 12 bases lay in between. Germline CDR1 MNHNS, CDR2 SASEGT. CDR3 size: 13 residues. CDR3: CASKGSSDSPLHF. The CDR3 nucleotides read TGTGCCAGCAAAGGAAGTAGCGATTCACCCCTCCACTTT.

This clonotype was seen a few times. The chain joins TRBV5-4 to TRBJ1-6, with D possibly TRBD1 on 5 matching bases. CDR1 and CDR2 (germline): SGHNT, YYREEE (reference sequence). The CDR3 is 12 amino acids. The ends were cut back, 4 bases at V and 9 bases at J, with 8 bases in the middle. CDR3 residues: CASSAGFSPLHF. The CDR3 DNA is TGTGCCAGCAGCGCAGGGTTTTCACCCCTCCACTTT.

The chain joins TRBV7-9 to TRBJ1-1; TRBD1 might be the D (5 bases). In germline, CDR1 is SEHNR, CDR2 FQNEAQ (reference sequence). Deletions cut 4 bases from V and 5 bases from J, with 17 bases between. CDR3 length: 15 amino acids. CDR3 in DNA: TGTGCCAGCAGCTCCCTGGTTGGGGGAAGGACTGAAGCTTTCTTT. Translation gives CASSSLVGGRTEAFF.

This sequence joins TRBV6-2 or TRBV6-3 and TRBJ2-7; D may be TRBD1 or TRBD2 (7 bases each). The CDR3 has 14 residues. The V gene's germline CDR1 is MNHEY and CDR2 SVGEGT. The V gene lost 5 bases and the J gene lost 3 bases, with 14 bases spanning the gap. The CDR3: CASSDQGGNYEQYF. The CDR3 bases are TGTGCCAGCAGTGACCAGGGGGGGAACTACGAGCAGTACTTC.

This clonotype was counted many times. The chain joins TRBV6-1 to TRBJ1-1; D is possibly TRBD1 (6 bases). V lost 2 bases and J 0 bases, leaving 7 bases between the germline ends. Germline CDR1 reads MNHNS; CDR2 reads SASEGT. CDR3 length equals 14 residues. The CDR3, as DNA: TGTGCCAGCAGTGAACAGGGGATGAACACTGAAGCTTTCTTT. Translated, it gives CASSEQGMNTEAFF.

This clonotype was detected many times. This rearrangement joins TRBV11-2 to TRBJ2-7; 11 nucleotides match TRBD2. V shed 6 bases and J 5 bases; nucleotides not matched to a gene: 12. The CDR3 has 16 amino acids. From germline, CDR1 is SGHAT and CDR2 FQNNGV. CDR3: CASRRPGLAAPNEQYF. The CDR3 nucleotides are TGTGCCAGCAGAAGACCGGGACTAGCGGCCCCCAACGAGCAGTACTTC.

Ten or more counts support this clonotype. The V gene is TRBV10-1, the J gene TRBJ2-3; D is possibly TRBD2 (5 bases). The V end lost 3 bases, the J end lost 2 bases, and 12 bases lay between the germline ends. Germline V gives CDR1 WNHNN, CDR2 SYGVQD (reference sequence). The CDR3 is 15 residues long. CDR3 sequence reads: CASSDRGVHTDTQYF. The CDR3 nucleotides read TGCGCCAGCAGTGACCGGGGAGTGCACACAGATACGCAGTATTTT.

Ten or more counts support this clonotype. The gene calls are TRBV28 and TRBJ1-5, with D tentatively TRBD1 (5 bases). Germline V gene data show CDR1 as MDHEN and CDR2 as SYDVKM. V lost 5 bases, J lost 4 bases, and 12 bases lay in between. The length of the CDR3 is 14 residues. CDR3: CASSTTEVNQPQHF. CDR3 coding DNA: TGTGCCAGCAGTACGACAGAGGTGAATCAGCCCCAGCATTTT.

In this sample, this clonotype turned up many times. The rearrangement links TRBV20-1 to TRBJ1-1; 10 bases match TRBD1. Germline CDR1 and CDR2: DFQATT and SNEGSKA (reference sequence). The CDR3 covers 17 residues. After removal of 0 bases from V and 0 bases from J, the junction contained 7 bases not matched to a gene. CDR3 loop: CSARDQEGQGMNTEAFF. The CDR3 region has the DNA TGCAGTGCTAGAGATCAGGAGGGACAGGGGATGAACACTGAAGCTTTCTTT.

The table lists this clonotype with many counts. The chain has TRBV19 and TRBJ1-1; D is undetermined. The CDR3 has 13 residues. Trimming removed 3 bases at V and 4 bases at J, with 9 bases between. The germline gives CDR1 LNHDA, CDR2 SQIVND (reference sequence). The CDR3 protein is CASSILMGTEAFF. CDR3 coding DNA: TGTGCCAGTAGTATTCTGATGGGCACTGAAGCTTTCTTT.

The table lists this clonotype with many counts. The chain recombines TRBV2 with TRBJ1-2; a possible D gene is TRBD1 (5 bases). This CDR3 spans 12 amino acids. Germline CDR1 is SNHLY and CDR2 is FYNNEI. V dropped 8 bases and J dropped 3 bases, with 10 bases sitting between them. The CDR3 loop is CASGRGDYGYTF. CDR3 coding DNA: TGTGCCAGCGGAAGGGGTGACTATGGCTACACCTTC.

This clonotype was seen ten or more times. The genes are TRBV2 and TRBJ1-2, with TRBD1 matching 7 bases. Germline V lookup: CDR1 SNHLY, CDR2 FYNNEI. The trim removed 1 base at V and 4 bases at J, leaving 3 bases unmatched. This CDR3 has 14 residues. The CDR3 protein is CASSEVGQSYGYTF. The CDR3 region has the DNA TGTGCCAGCAGTGAAGTGGGACAGTCCTATGGCTACACCTTC. The full variable domain, its missing parts supplied by reference TRBV2 and TRBJ1-2, is EPEVTQTPSHQVTQMGQEVILRCVPISNHLYFYWYRQILGQKVEFLVSFYNNEISEKSEIFDDQFSVERPDGSNFTLKIRSTKLEDSAMYFCASSEVGQSYGYTFGSGTRLTVV.

The chain has TRBV4-1 and TRBJ1-4; D gene unclear. Trimming took 3 bases from V and 5 from J, leaving 10 bases between them. Germline V gives CDR1 MGHRA, CDR2 YSYEKL. The CDR3 extends over 14 amino acids. CDR3 residues: CASSQYSANEKLFF. CDR3 DNA sequence: TGCGCCAGCAGCCAGTACAGTGCAAATGAAAAACTGTTTTTT.

This clonotype was picked up many times. The V and J genes are TRBV30 and TRBJ2-1; perhaps D is TRBD1 or TRBD2 (5 bases each). With 0 bases removed from V and 5 bases from J, the gap between germline ends came to 17 bases. The CDR3 runs to 16 residues. Germline values: CDR1 GTSNPN, CDR2 SVGIG (reference sequence). CDR3: CAWSVYLEGIHNEQFF. The CDR3 region has the DNA TGTGCCTGGAGTGTATATCTTGAGGGGATCCACAATGAGCAGTTCTTC.

J is TRBJ1-3 and V is TRBV15, with 10 bases that match TRBD1. The V gene end was trimmed by 0 bases and the J gene end by 0 bases; junction bases not matched to a gene: 5. CDR3 length: 18 amino acids. CDR1 is LNHNV and CDR2 is YYDKDF in the germline V gene (reference sequence). The CDR3 sequence: CATSRDRTGGISGNTIYF. In nucleotides, the CDR3 is TGTGCCACCAGCAGAGACCGGACAGGGGGGATCTCTGGAAACACCATATATTTT.

This clonotype was observed a few times. This chain uses TRBV6-1 with TRBJ1-5; D ambiguous. Trimming shortened V by 5 bases and J by 3 bases, and 14 bases separated the two germline ends. Germline loops: CDR1 MNHNS, CDR2 SASEGT. The CDR3 is 15 amino acids. This CDR3 is CASSSYTANNQPQHF. The CDR3 coding sequence is TGTGCCAGCAGTTCCTATACAGCGAACAATCAGCCCCAGCATTTT.

The chain uses TRBV30 and TRBJ2-5, with TRBD1 identical over 10 bases. The V gene end was trimmed by 5 bases and the J gene end by 5 bases; junction bases not matched to a gene: 2. Germline V gene lookup returns CDR1 GTSNPN and CDR2 SVGIG (reference sequence). The CDR3 loop spans 12 amino acids. CDR3 protein: CAWGTGAETQYF. As DNA, the CDR3 is TGTGCCTGGGGGACAGGGGCGGAGACCCAGTACTTC.

This sequence joins TRBV27 and TRBJ1-4; 7 nucleotides agree with TRBD1. Germline V gene sequence: CDR1 MNHEY, CDR2 SMNVEV (reference sequence). This CDR3 is built from 16 residues. The V gene end was trimmed by 5 bases and the J gene end by 4 bases; junction bases not matched to a gene: 10. The CDR3 nucleotides read TGTGCCAGCAGTCCCGCGCGGGACAGAGATAATGAAAAACTGTTTTTT. Translating gives CASSPARDRDNEKLFF.